This TCR beta chain was captured by sequencing in a study of control samples from healthy donors and cancer patients. The assay was immunoSEQ multiplex PCR, and TCRdb's table has in-frame clones only and misses some. Among 160,000 or so clones listed, roughly 95% were seen once. The CDR3 extends over 13 amino acids. Germline V lookup: CDR1 SNHLY, CDR2 FYNNEI. V was cut by 6 bases and J by 4 bases, with 12 bases left in between. The rearrangement uses TRBV2 and TRBJ2-5; unclear D gene. The sequenced sample was blood. This TCR was recovered from a woman aged 25 to 39 in good health. The CDR3 coding sequence is TGTGCCAGCAGAGCGAATAGGGCAGAGACCCAGTACTTC. Encoded protein: CASRANRAETQYF.